This T cell receptor beta chain is drawn from a study of T cells after yellow fever vaccination. Each CDR3 protein gets one entry after TCRdb re-called the 5' RACE reads with MiXCR. The repertoire includes 15,000 or so distinct CDR3 sequences, more than 7% of them detected once, and about 1.6% sits in the top ten. The CDR3 has 13 amino acids. Germline V gene lookup returns CDR1 DFQATT and CDR2 SNEGSKA (reference sequence). The V and J ends lost 4 bases and 6 bases, in that order; junction bases with no gene match: 7. Study-level points and caveats: Reappearance after the booster was observed for most primary-vaccination clones (around 96% CD4, just over 85% CD8).

This specimen consisted of PBMCs, either bulk or a sorted T-cell subset (CD4+, CD8+, memory, or dextramer-sorted; not recorded which), obtained on the day of the yellow fever booster vaccination. This chain joins TRBV20-1 and TRBJ1-2, with 8 bases identical to TRBD1. The receptor's source is a man aged 18 to 29 who received the YFV17D yellow fever vaccine. The CDR3 DNA reads as TGCAGTGCTACGTTAGAGACAGGGGATGGCTACACCTTC. As protein: CSATLETGDGYTF.